One sample yielded the 8 T cell receptor beta chains listed below, sequenced in a study of T cells in localized non-small cell lung cancer. TCRdb's copy holds only in-frame clones and misses some; the assay was immunoSEQ multiplex PCR. Among about 130,000 clones listed, 89% were seen once. The sample consisted of peripheral blood, taken before any cancer treatment. The receptor source for this set is a female donor of 60 years or more with stage I lung adenocarcinoma.

This sequence joins TRBV28 and TRBJ1-1; no firm D call. V was shortened by 3 bases and J by 4 bases, with 12 bases between the two germline ends. The CDR3 is made up of 14 amino acids. Germline V CDR1 and CDR2: MDHEN, SYDVKM. CDR3 bases: TGTGCCAGCAGTTTGGAGAGCTGGAGCACTGAAGCTTTCTTT. This translates into CASSLESWSTEAFF.

The chain links TRBV10-3 to TRBJ2-1; 12 bases agree with TRBD2. This CDR3 region has 13 residues. CDR1 is ENHRY and CDR2 is SYGVKD in the germline V gene. J lost 6 bases, V lost 6 bases, and 0 bases had no gene match. CDR3 amino acids: CAIRTSGSNEQFF. The CDR3 DNA reads as TGTGCCATCAGGACTAGCGGGAGCAATGAGCAGTTCTTC.

This clone was found a few times. The gene calls are TRBV9 and TRBJ1-1, with D maybe TRBD1 (6 bases). The V gene's germline CDR1 is SGDLS and CDR2 YYNGEE. V was pared by 4 bases and J by 1 base, with 14 bases between. This CDR3 spans 15 amino acids. CDR3 coding DNA: TGTGCCAGCAGCCTCAGGGGAGGACGGAACACTGAAGCTTTCTTT. Amino acid sequence: CASSLRGGRNTEAFF.

The rearrangement uses TRBV5-4 and TRBJ2-1; either TRBD1 or TRBD2 may supply D (5 bases each). Trimming removed 4 bases from V and 9 bases from J, with 23 bases in between. The CDR3 sequence is 16 residues long. Germline CDR1 is SGHNT and CDR2 is YYREEE (reference sequence). This CDR3 reads CASSQKTGTEPFEQFF. CDR3 DNA sequence: TGTGCCAGCAGCCAAAAAACCGGGACCGAACCCTTTGAGCAGTTCTTC.

This chain links TRBV5-1 with TRBJ2-2, with 10 bases matching TRBD2. Germline CDR1 SGHRS, CDR2 YFSETQ. This CDR3 has 15 residues. V lost 0 bases to trimming and J lost 7 bases; unmatched junction nucleotides: 3. CDR3 coding DNA: TGCGCCAGCAGCTTGGCGGCTAGCGGGGGCGGGGAGCTGTTTTTT. This sequence encodes CASSLAASGGGELFF.

On this clone itself: The junction and the germline gene differ at one end; a read error may be behind it. The rearrangement joins TRBV5-4 to TRBJ1-5; no firm D call. Per the germline V gene, CDR1 is SGHNT and CDR2 is YYREEE (reference sequence). The CDR3 contains 15 residues. CDR3 sequence: CASSLDGNSNQPQHF. Written as DNA, the CDR3 is TGTGCCAGCAGTTTGGACGGAAATAGCAATCAGCCCCAGCATTTT. The full variable domain, its missing parts supplied by reference TRBV5-4 and TRBJ1-5, is ETGVTQSPTHLIKTRGQQVTLRCSSQSGHNTVSWYQQALGQGPQFIFQYYREEENGRGNFPPRFSGLQFPNYSSELNVNALELDDSALYLCASSLDGNSNQPQHFGDGTRLSIL.

This sequence joins TRBV11-2 and TRBJ1-1; the D gene is possibly TRBD1 (6 bases). The germline CDR1 and CDR2 sequences are SGHAT and FQNNGV. V was clipped by 0 bases and J by 4 bases, with 9 bases between them. The CDR3 covers 14 residues. The CDR3 DNA is TGTGCCAGCAGCTTAGATTTGACAGGCACTGAAGCTTTCTTT. Amino acids: CASSLDLTGTEAFF.

The J gene is TRBJ2-2, the V gene TRBV4-1; tentatively, D is TRBD1 or TRBD2 (5 bases each). CDR3 size: 14 residues. V lost 7 bases and J lost 4, with 13 bases in between. The germline V gene encodes CDR1 MGHRA and CDR2 YSYEKL. The CDR3 here is CASTPDSGTGELFF. As DNA, the CDR3 is TGCGCCAGCACCCCTGACAGCGGCACCGGGGAGCTGTTTTTT.